This entry features one T cell receptor beta chain sequence. No cognate antigen has been identified for it. One base away there is no much larger clone; base qualities are not given. The library was generated by the immunoSEQ multiplex PCR assay. A mixture of 60 forward primers for TCR Vbeta segments and 13 reverse primers for TCR Jbeta segments was used in the multiplex PCR. The CDR3 region of rearranged TCR beta genes was amplified from genomic DNA by a multiplex PCR assay. On the Illumina HiSeq System, the amplified TCR beta libraries were sequenced as 87-base-pair reads. The paper's processing steps were these. Across the roughly 670 repertoires, a later analysis counted tens of millions of unique TCR beta chains, approximately 10 million of which were shared by at least two donors. Raw reads were error-corrected and collapsed into unique sequences by a nearest-neighbor algorithm in which closely related sequences were merged to remove PCR and sequencing errors. CDR3 sequences were aligned to IMGT reference sequences to assign V, D and J gene segments. For a sequence to be retained, a match of at least six nucleotides to both a V gene segment and a J gene segment was required. Rearrangements were called productive when the CDR3 lacked stop codons and stayed in frame with V and J; all others were non-productive. Following IMGT convention, CDR3 was defined as the stretch from the second conserved V-encoded cysteine to the conserved J-encoded phenylalanine. Sequences without an unambiguous match to a single V gene segment were excluded from the earlier analysis of a few hundred of the donors. An earlier analysis of under 750 of the donors called V segments functional above 56.7% productive rearrangements and segregating when the between-donor standard deviation exceeded 5%. A statistical classification framework was developed to diagnose cytomegalovirus status using the catalog of TCR beta chain sequences. V and J gene assignment, in a later analysis, came from comparing TCR nucleotide sequences with IMGT/GENE-DB human TR gene sequences. A later analysis assigned CDR3 sequences and most-parsimonious VDJ recombination scenarios with the TCRdist pipeline. In a later analysis, each TCR beta chain was defined by its CDR3 amino acid sequence together with its V-gene family, and reads without a unique V-gene family were excluded. As a way to deal with suspected cross-contamination and a sequencing artifact, a later analysis dropped 450 to 700 nucleotide sequences that were highly shared and had low generation probability. For each public chain, a later analysis derived a clonal expansion index from normalized ranks of inferred template counts within each repertoire. In a later analysis, generation probabilities were computed with a VDJ recombination model fitted to out-of-frame rearrangements, and the resulting probabilities were checked against IGoR. In a later analysis, hypergeometric tests were used to score TCR-TCR, TCR-HLA and TCR-CMV co-occurrence, with a repertoire-size bias correction applied to TCR pairs. In a later analysis, false discovery rates were estimated by permuting HLA or CMV assignments 20 times. In a later analysis, co-occurring TCRs were grouped using DBSCAN, with TCRdist sequence similarity added in when clustering inside HLA-allele-positive subsets. Repertoires with fewer than 30,000 or more than 120,000 public chains were left out of co-occurrence clustering, as were five repertoires with anomalous nucleotide sharing. TCRdb mirrors the immuneACCESS table, restricted to in-frame sequences. Some clones are absent from its copies; in checked studies, under half trace to an unresolved V gene, and the reason for the others is unknown. From that table come the V and J calls and clone size; the DNA was used to work out D and trimming. This sample lists around 190,000 clones; roughly 75% were detected once. Roughly 5% of the sample belongs to the ten largest clones.

These data belong to a study of cytomegalovirus exposure and HLA in healthy donors (dated by TCRdb to between 2016 and 2019). Looking at the study overall: An earlier analysis of some 620 of the donors reported under 300 Gb of sequence data and roughly 120 million unique TCR beta sequences obtained from 150 million to 200 million T cells. Class I and class II HLA loci were covered by the typing at four-digit resolution. The number of typed donors differed by locus: about 620-630 for A, B, C, DRB1 and DQB1; some 540 for DQA1; 606 for DPA1; and 400 to 480 for DPB1. A separate validation cohort of roughly 130 different subjects was used in addition to the 666-subject first cohort. In an earlier analysis of 500 to 650 of the donors, high-throughput TCR beta sequencing was used to judge whether each TCR beta V gene segment behaved as functional or pseudogenic. Every repertoire in the discovery cohort had been generated on one and the same sequencing platform. Donor age, sex, ethnicity and CMV serostatus were compiled alongside the repertoire data. Four or five DR-DQ haplotypes were handled as single units for association and clustering because linkage in the cohort was strong. The T cell repertoires of around 670 subjects were profiled by immunosequencing and related to cytomegalovirus serostatus. On average, approximately 250,000 unique TCR beta nucleotide sequences were sequenced per donor among some 420 genotyped donors of the cohort, with approximately 18% of those sequences being non-productive. In a later analysis, previously published TCR beta repertoires from 550 to 700 donors were re-analyzed and high-resolution HLA genotyping was added so that TCR occurrence patterns could be studied. An early release covering about 600 HLA-typed donors comprised about 290 gigabases of sequencing data and around 80 million unique TCR sequences. Of the roughly 400 genotyped donors, 80% to 90% were placed in the genetic ancestry cluster associated with self-reported Caucasian donors. Rather than drawing on any new phenotypic data, the later analysis identified candidate immune exposures from TCR beta sequences and the way those sequences occurred across donors. High-throughput TCR immunosequencing, statistical association of individual TCRs with disease status, and machine learning were combined to predict cytomegalovirus infection status. A later genetic analysis took genome-wide SNP genotypes for about 60% of the roughly 670 donors and used that subset as a discovery cohort. The study was designed to test whether signatures of past pathogen exposure could be identified by cataloging public T cell receptors.

The CDR3 starts with the cysteine, ends with the phenylalanine, and has 13 residues. Only the CDR3 part of the read is kept: 39 bases, read in frame from the first base. In the germline V gene, CDR1 corresponds to SGHAT and CDR2 to FQNNGV. After removal of 5 bases from V and 7 bases from J, the junction retains 3 bases not matched to a gene. The paper's findings and limits, for the study overall: A further reported finding was that TCR beta sequences accurately predicted the HLA-A and HLA-B alleles for most subjects in the first cohort. Immune exposure information for the cohort was limited to CMV serostatus. A few of the identified cytomegalovirus-associated TCR beta chains were confirmed in vitro to be specific for cytomegalovirus antigens. An association between a missense DCLRE1C variant and V-gene and J-gene trimming of TCR beta chains was found in a later genetic analysis and replicated in an independent cohort. Cytomegalovirus status was reported to be diagnosed by the classifier with high specificity and sensitivity in both the original and validation cohorts. According to a later analysis, most CMV-associated TCR beta chains appeared to be HLA-restricted, and the HLA associations seemed to be driven largely by CMV exposure. The earlier analysis of 450 to 700 of the donors excluded some 15 rarely observed V segments, including chromosome 9 orphons, because counts were too low. Roughly uniform sequencing depth across donors was assumed in presence/absence analyses, although this assumption may not hold. Because the 87-base-pair reads could not distinguish some IMGT-functional V segments, including TRBV6-2 and TRBV6-3, those segments were excluded. Specific HLA alleles were associated with about 17,000 TCR beta sequences at a false discovery rate of 0.05 in a later analysis. Broadly in line with IMGT annotations, most TCR beta V segments showed up in productive rearrangements about 87% or about 30% of the time in an earlier analysis of 450 to 600 of the donors. The sequencing pipeline was judged likely to have produced a cluster of highly shared sequence variants as a technical artifact. A later analysis reported that several top co-occurrence clusters appeared linked to parvovirus B19, influenza, CMV and Epstein-Barr virus. Linkage disequilibrium might explain the correlated functional status among segregating V segments, but an unknown experimental factor could not be excluded. Because HLA typing was unavailable for some donors at each locus, only the typed subset was used in association tests. A later analysis found that HLA-associated TCR beta chains were more clonally expanded and had lower generation probabilities than equally common non-associated chains. Strong co-occurrence of HLA alleles, especially DR and DQ, made assigning TCR associations to individual alleles difficult. It was suggested by the authors that the approach could potentially be generalized to other disease states and immunological phenotypes. The cohort was sequenced for TCR beta chains only, and without alpha or paired-chain data the features that could be detected were limited. The study listed 150 to 200 TCR beta chains as associated with cytomegalovirus. Most TCR sequences were observed very rarely across donors, whereas some public TCRs were present in many individuals. According to a later genetic analysis, donors in an Asian-associated ancestry cluster had fewer N-insertions in productive TCRs than the roughly 670-donor mean. A later analysis found that TCR association rates varied across HLA loci, with DRB1 alleles showing the most associated TCRs and HLA-C alleles the fewest.

The cohort was made up of approximately 700 healthy bone marrow donors. At the time of sampling, every cohort member was nominally healthy, though immune exposures that went unrecorded were likely present. The donor was CMV seronegative and was included in the group of approximately 350 seronegative cohort members. Every donor gave a peripheral blood sample, and the peripheral blood mononuclear cells from that sample were used for TCR beta sequencing. The Qiagen DNeasy Blood Extraction Kit was used to extract genomic DNA from the blood cell samples. Material: PBMCs. The chain was built from TRBV11-2 and TRBJ1-5, with 9 central nucleotides matching TRBD1. This TCR was recovered from a man in his forties in good health and CMV-seronegative. The CDR3 region has the sequence CASSRDRDQPQHF. The sequence in DNA is TGTGCCAGCAGCCGGGACAGGGACCAGCCCCAGCATTTT.